The 2 T cell receptor beta chains below come from one sample, sequenced in a study of blood T cell repertoires in COVID-19. Using immunoSEQ multiplex PCR, the repertoire was profiled, and TCRdb retains in-frame clones only, with some absent. The repertoire holds 270,000 or so clones, with roughly 79% as singletons. Sequenced sample: peripheral blood. The receptor set was obtained from an older woman with active or convalescent COVID-19.

The chain links TRBV5-1 to TRBJ1-2, with unresolved D. The CDR3 loop spans 15 amino acids. CDR1 and CDR2 from the germline V gene are SGHRS and YFSETQ. Trimming removed 0 bases at V and 0 bases at J, with 9 bases between. DNA of the CDR3: TGCGCCAGCAGCTTGGGGGCCCAGGCTAACTATGGCTACACCTTC. It is translated as CASSLGAQANYGYTF.

This clone occurred a few times. The rearrangement links TRBV12-3 or TRBV12-4 to TRBJ1-2, with TRBD1 matching 8 bases. V gave up 5 bases and J gave up 3 bases; unmatched junction bases: 2. This CDR3 spans 13 amino acids. CDR3 residues: CASSEDRDYGYTF. CDR3 in DNA: TGTGCCAGCAGTGAGGACAGGGACTATGGCTACACCTTC.